Following are 12 T cell receptor beta chains from one sample sequenced in a study of blood T cells in healthy people across ages. Through a sample-barcoded 5' primer and a J-beta primer mix, a second PCR was run for about 7 to 12 cycles. TCRdb analysed the 5' RACE reads with MiXCR anew, one entry per CDR3 protein. Among around 600,000 distinct CDR3 sequences, around 48% were seen once, and the ten largest hold around 23%. Sequencing was performed on blood. Receptor source: a man older than 75 in good health.

The gene calls are TRBV7-9 and TRBJ2-3; the D gene could be TRBD1 or TRBD2 (5 bases each). Deletions cut 3 bases from V and 4 bases from J, with 11 bases between. The germline gives CDR1 SEHNR, CDR2 FQNEAQ (reference sequence). The CDR3 runs 14 residues. CDR3 amino acids: CASSLWVGADTQYF. DNA of the CDR3: TGTGCCAGCAGCTTGTGGGTGGGGGCAGATACGCAGTATTTT. Supplemented by reference TRBV7-9 and TRBJ2-3, the full variable domain reads DTGVSQNPRHKITKRGQNVTFRCDPISEHNRLYWYRQTLGQGPEFLTYFQNEAQLEKSRLLSDRFSAERPKGSFSTLEIQRTEQGDSAMYLCASSLWVGADTQYFGPGTRLTVL.

This clonotype was found a few times. The chain carries TRBV20-1 and TRBJ2-1, with D hard to call. V lost 1 base and J 0 bases, leaving 7 bases between the germline ends. This CDR3 has 14 residues. The V gene's germline CDR1 is DFQATT and CDR2 SNEGSKA (reference sequence). CDR3: CSARGSSSYNEQFF. The CDR3 DNA sequence: TGCAGTGCTAGAGGTTCCAGCTCCTACAATGAGCAGTTCTTC.

Many counts were recorded for this clonotype. The gene calls are TRBV6-6 and TRBJ1-1, with a possible D match to TRBD1 (6 bases). V was shortened by 4 bases and J by 8 bases, with 20 bases between the two germline ends. Germline CDR1 and CDR2: MNHNY and SVGAGI (reference sequence). The CDR3 runs 15 residues. The CDR3 bases are TGTGCCAGCAGTTCTGCACGACAGGCGTACCGAGAAGCTTTCTTT. Its translation is CASSSARQAYREAFF.

J is TRBJ2-6 and V is TRBV6-4; unclear D gene. From germline, CDR1 is MRHNA and CDR2 SNTAGT. Trimming removed 8 bases at V and 0 bases at J, with 11 bases between. The CDR3 covers 15 residues. Here the CDR3 reads CASGPQVSGANVLTF. CDR3 bases: TGTGCCAGCGGCCCACAAGTCTCTGGGGCCAACGTCCTGACTTTC.

The chain uses TRBV20-1 and TRBJ2-1; 11 nucleotides align to TRBD2. The germline V gene encodes CDR1 DFQATT and CDR2 SNEGSKA (reference sequence). CDR3 length: 13 residues. As DNA, the CDR3 is TGCAGCGCGACTAGCGGGAATATTAATGAGCAGTTCTTC. Translated: CSATSGNINEQFF.

The table lists this clonotype with many counts. V gene TRBV6-6 combines with J gene TRBJ1-5, with 7 bases matching TRBD1. Germline-derived CDR1 and CDR2 are MNHNY and SVGAGI (reference sequence). J lost 9 bases, V lost 2 bases, and 10 bases had no gene match. The CDR3 length is 15 residues. The CDR3 reads CASSYPGQPKRPQHF. The CDR3 region has the DNA TGTGCCAGCAGTTACCCGGGACAGCCTAAGAGGCCCCAGCATTTT.

The chain combines TRBV21-1 with TRBJ2-1; the DNA was not used to check the table's D call, TRBD1. TRBV21-1 corresponds to a pseudogene. The CDR3 loop spans 16 amino acids. The CDR3 reads CASSCTTYKGGYEQFF. CDR3 DNA sequence: TGTGCCAGCAGCTGCACTACTTACAAAGGGGGGTATGAGCAGTTCTTC.

This clonotype has more than one count but fewer than ten. The gene calls are TRBV7-8 and TRBJ1-2; 8 nucleotides agree with TRBD1. Germline trimming cut 1 base from V and 6 bases from J; bases unmatched to any gene: 1. The CDR3 runs to 13 residues. In germline, CDR1 is SGHVS, CDR2 FQNEAQ. CDR3 protein: CASSLGTGHGYTF. CDR3 DNA sequence: TGTGCCAGCAGCTTAGGGACAGGGCATGGCTACACCTTC.

As for this clonotype: A junction boundary mismatches the germline segment, possibly from a read error. The gene calls are TRBV11-2 and TRBJ2-3, with 7 bases identical to TRBD1. The length of the CDR3 is 15 residues. Germline CDR1 reads SGHAT; CDR2 reads FQNNGV. Written as DNA, the CDR3 is TGTGCCAGCAGCCCCACAGGGGCCAGCACAGATGCGCAGTATTTT. Encoded protein: CASSPTGASTDAQYF.

There are many counts of this clonotype. Written as DNA, the CDR3 is TGTGCCAGCAGTTACCCCGGGACAGCCTCCTACGAGCAGTACTTC. Its protein product is CASSYPGTASYEQYF. The chain links TRBV6-6 to TRBJ2-7, with TRBD1 identical over 7 bases. This CDR3 has 15 amino acids. J was trimmed by 0 bases and V by 2 bases; bases with no gene match: 4. The germline V gene has CDR1 MNHNY and CDR2 SVGAGI (reference sequence).

CDR3 nucleotide sequence: TGCAGTGCTAGAGGGCGGATCCATCAACTTTCCACAGATACGCAGTATTTT. This translates into CSARGRIHQLSTDTQYF. J is TRBJ2-3 and V is TRBV20-1; the D is unclear. V was trimmed by 1 base and J by 2 bases, leaving 19 bases between them. The length of the CDR3 is 17 residues. CDR1 is DFQATT, CDR2 SNEGSKA, per germline (reference sequence).

This clonotype was detected only a few times. The rearrangement uses TRBV7-9 and TRBJ1-2; the D gene is possibly TRBD1 (5 bases). The CDR3 runs 13 residues. Trimming removed 7 bases from V and 3 bases from J, with 12 bases in between. CDR1 and CDR2 from the germline V gene are SEHNR and FQNEAQ (reference sequence). This chain's CDR3 is CASNRGGHYGYTF. In DNA, the CDR3 is TGTGCCAGCAACCGGGGGGGACACTATGGCTACACCTTC.